This TCR beta chain was profiled in a study of blood T cell repertoires in COVID-19. Whole-study context: Acute and convalescent COVID-19 samples came from the United States, Italy and Spain. From T cells, B-cell-depleted T cells, or PBMCs came the material, which was cDNA or gDNA.

This CDR3 has 18 residues. After removal of 2 bases from V and 2 bases from J, the junction contained 9 bases not matched to a gene. From germline, CDR1 is LGHNA and CDR2 YSLEER. In the study's own analysis: Using reference gene primer amplification, nucleated cell counts were estimated. Measured with immunoSEQ multiplex PCR; TCRdb has only the in-frame clones, and not every one. V, J and clone size were drawn from that table, and D and trimming were deduced from the DNA. Of a few hundred thousand clones detected, approximately 88% appear once; the ten largest clones hold roughly 6.8%. The Seattle patients joined while their infection was active and were tracked longitudinally afterward.

Sequences were obtained from peripheral blood. The gene calls are TRBV4-3 and TRBJ2-6, with 7 positions matching TRBD1. The sequence derives from a woman aged 30 to 39 with COVID-19, enrolled during active disease. This CDR3 reads CASSQHTGDRTGANVLTF. DNA of the CDR3: TGCGCCAGCAGCCAACACACAGGGGATCGGACTGGGGCCAACGTCCTGACTTTC.